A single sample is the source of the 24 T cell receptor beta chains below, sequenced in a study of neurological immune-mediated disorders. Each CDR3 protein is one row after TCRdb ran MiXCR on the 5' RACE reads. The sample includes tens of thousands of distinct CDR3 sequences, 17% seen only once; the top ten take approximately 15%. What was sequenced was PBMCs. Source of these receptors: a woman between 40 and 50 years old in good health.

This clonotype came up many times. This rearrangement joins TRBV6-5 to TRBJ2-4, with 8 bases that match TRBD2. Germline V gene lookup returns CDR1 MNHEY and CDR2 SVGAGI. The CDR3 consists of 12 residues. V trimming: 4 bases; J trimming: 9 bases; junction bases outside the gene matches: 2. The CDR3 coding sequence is TGTGCCAGCAGTTCCGGGGGGGGCATTCAGTACTTC. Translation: CASSSGGGIQYF.

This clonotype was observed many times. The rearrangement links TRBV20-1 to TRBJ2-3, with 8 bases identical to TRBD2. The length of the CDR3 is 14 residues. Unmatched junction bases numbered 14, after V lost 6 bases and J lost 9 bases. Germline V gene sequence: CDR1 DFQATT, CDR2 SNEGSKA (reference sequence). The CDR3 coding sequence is TGCAGTGCCCCTGGGCGGGGGGACCCGATGACGCAGTATTTT. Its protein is CSAPGRGDPMTQYF.

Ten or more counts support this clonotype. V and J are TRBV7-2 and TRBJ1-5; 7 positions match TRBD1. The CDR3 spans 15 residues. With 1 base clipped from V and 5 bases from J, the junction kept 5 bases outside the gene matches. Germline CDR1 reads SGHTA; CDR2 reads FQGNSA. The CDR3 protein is CASSLVGQGDQPQHF. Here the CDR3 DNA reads TGTGCCAGCAGCTTAGTAGGGCAGGGGGATCAGCCCCAGCATTTT.

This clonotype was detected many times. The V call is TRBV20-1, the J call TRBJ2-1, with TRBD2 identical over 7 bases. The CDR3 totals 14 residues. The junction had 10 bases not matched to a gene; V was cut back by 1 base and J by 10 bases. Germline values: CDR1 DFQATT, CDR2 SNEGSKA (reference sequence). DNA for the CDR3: TGCAGTGCTAGAGTACCCCAACTAGCGCCGGAGCAGTTCTTC. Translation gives CSARVPQLAPEQFF.

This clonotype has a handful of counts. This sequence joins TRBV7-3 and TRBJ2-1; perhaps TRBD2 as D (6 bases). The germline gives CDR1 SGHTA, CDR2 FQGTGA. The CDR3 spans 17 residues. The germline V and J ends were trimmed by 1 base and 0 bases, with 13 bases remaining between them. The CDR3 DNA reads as TGTGCCAGCAGCTTAATCCCTCGGGAGAGCTCCTACAATGAGCAGTTCTTC. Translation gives CASSLIPRESSYNEQFF. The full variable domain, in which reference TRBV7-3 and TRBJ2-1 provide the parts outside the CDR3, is GAGVSQTPSNKVTEKGKYVELRCDPISGHTALYWYRQSLGQGPEFLIYFQGTGAADDSGLPNDRFFAVRPEGSVSTLKIQRTERGDSAVYLCASSLIPRESSYNEQFFGPGTRLTVL.

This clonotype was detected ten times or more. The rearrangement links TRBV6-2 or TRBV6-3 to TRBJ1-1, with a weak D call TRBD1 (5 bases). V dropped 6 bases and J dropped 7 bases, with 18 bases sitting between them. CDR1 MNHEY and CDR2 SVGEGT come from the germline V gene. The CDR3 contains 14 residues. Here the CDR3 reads CASRPPRGQGEAFF. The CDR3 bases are TGTGCCAGCAGACCCCCGAGGGGCCAGGGTGAAGCTTTCTTT.

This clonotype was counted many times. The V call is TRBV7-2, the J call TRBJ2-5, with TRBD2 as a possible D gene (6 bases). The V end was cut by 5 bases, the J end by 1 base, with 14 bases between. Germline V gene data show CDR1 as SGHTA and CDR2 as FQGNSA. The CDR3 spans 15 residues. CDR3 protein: CASSRRRGIQETQYF. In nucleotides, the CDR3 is TGTGCCAGCAGCCGTAGACGGGGGATCCAAGAGACCCAGTACTTC.

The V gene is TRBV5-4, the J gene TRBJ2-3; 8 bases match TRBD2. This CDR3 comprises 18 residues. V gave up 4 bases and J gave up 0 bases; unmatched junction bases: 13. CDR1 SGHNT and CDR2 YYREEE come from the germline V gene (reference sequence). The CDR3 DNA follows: TGTGCCAGCAGCCCCGGGGGGGGGACCCAAATCAGCACAGATACGCAGTATTTT. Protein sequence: CASSPGGGTQISTDTQYF.

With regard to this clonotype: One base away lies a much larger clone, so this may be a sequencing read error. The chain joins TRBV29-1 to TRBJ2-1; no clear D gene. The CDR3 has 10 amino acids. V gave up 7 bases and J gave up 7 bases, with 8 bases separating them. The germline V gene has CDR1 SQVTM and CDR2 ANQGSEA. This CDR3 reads CSDTKNEQFF. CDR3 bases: TGCAGCGATACTAAAAATGAGCAGTTCTTC.

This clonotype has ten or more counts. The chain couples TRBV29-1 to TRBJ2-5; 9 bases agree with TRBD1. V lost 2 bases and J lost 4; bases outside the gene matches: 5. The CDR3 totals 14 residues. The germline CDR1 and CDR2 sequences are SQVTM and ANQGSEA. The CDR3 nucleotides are TGCAGCGTTGAAAGGGACAGGGCGGTAGAGACCCAGTACTTC. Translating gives CSVERDRAVETQYF.

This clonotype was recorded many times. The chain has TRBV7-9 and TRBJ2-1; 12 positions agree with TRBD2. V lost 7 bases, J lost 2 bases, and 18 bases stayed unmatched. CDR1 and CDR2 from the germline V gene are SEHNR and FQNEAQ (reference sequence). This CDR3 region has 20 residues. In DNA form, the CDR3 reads TGTGCCAGCAACCCTACCCGGGGGCTAGCGGGGGGGCAAGCCTACAATGAGCAGTTCTTC. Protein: CASNPTRGLAGGQAYNEQFF.

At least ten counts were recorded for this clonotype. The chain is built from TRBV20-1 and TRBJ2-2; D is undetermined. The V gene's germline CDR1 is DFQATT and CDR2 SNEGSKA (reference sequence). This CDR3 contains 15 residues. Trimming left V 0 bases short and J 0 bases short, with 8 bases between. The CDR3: CSARDPFANTGELFF. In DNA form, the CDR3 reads TGCAGTGCTAGAGATCCGTTTGCGAACACCGGGGAGCTGTTTTTT.

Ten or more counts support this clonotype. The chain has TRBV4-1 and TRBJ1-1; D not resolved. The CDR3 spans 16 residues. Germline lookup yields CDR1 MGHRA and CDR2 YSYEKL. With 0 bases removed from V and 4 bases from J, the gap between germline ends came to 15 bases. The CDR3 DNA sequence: TGCGCCAGCAGCCAAGAGCCCGGACTAACAAGCACTGAAGCTTTCTTT. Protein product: CASSQEPGLTSTEAFF.

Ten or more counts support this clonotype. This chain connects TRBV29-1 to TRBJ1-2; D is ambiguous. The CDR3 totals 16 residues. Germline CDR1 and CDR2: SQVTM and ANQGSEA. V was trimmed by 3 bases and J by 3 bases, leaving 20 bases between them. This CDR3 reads CSVEVTLFTGDYGYTF. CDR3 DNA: TGCAGCGTTGAGGTGACATTATTCACGGGTGACTATGGCTACACCTTC. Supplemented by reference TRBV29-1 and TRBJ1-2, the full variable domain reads SAVISQKPSRDICQRGTSLTIQCQVDSQVTMMFWYRQQPGQSLTLIATANQGSEATYESGFVIDKFPISRPNLTFSTLTVSNMSPEDSSIYLCSVEVTLFTGDYGYTFGSGTRLTVV.

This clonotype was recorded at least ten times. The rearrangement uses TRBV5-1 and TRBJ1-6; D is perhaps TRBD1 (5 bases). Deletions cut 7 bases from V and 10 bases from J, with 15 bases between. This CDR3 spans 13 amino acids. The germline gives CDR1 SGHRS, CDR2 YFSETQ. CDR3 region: CASHEGQGSPLHF. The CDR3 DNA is TGCGCCAGCCATGAGGGGCAAGGATCACCCCTCCACTTT.

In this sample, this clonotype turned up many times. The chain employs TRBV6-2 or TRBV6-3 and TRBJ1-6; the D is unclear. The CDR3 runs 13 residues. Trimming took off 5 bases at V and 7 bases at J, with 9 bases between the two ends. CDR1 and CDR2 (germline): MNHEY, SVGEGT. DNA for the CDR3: TGTGCCAGCAGTACCCGAGGGAATTCACCCCTCCACTTT. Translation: CASSTRGNSPLHF.

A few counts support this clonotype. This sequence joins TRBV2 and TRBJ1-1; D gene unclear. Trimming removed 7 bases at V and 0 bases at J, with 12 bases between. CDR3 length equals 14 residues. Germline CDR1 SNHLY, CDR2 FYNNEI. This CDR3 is CASKEGSMNTEAFF. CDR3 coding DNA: TGTGCCAGCAAGGAGGGCTCTATGAACACTGAAGCTTTCTTT.

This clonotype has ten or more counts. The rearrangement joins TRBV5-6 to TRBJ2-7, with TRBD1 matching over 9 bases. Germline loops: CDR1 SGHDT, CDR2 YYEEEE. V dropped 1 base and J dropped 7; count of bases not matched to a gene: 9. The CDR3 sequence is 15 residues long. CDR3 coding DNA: TGTGCCAGCAGCTTGCCCGGGACAGGGTTATTAGAGCAGTACTTC. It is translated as CASSLPGTGLLEQYF.

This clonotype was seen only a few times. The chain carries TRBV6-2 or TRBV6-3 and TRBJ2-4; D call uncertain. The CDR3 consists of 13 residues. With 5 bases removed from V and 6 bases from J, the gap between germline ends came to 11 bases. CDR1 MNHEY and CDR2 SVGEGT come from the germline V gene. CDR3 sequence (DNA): TGTGCCAGCAGTCTCCCGAGCAGAAACATTCAGTACTTC. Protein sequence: CASSLPSRNIQYF.

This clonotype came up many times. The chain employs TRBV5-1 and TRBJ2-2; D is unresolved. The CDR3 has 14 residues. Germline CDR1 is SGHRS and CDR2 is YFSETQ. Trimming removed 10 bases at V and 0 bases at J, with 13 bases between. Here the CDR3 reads CAAKGGPNTGELFF. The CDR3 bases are TGCGCCGCCAAAGGCGGCCCGAACACCGGGGAGCTGTTTTTT.

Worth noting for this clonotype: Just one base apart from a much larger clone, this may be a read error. The CDR3 region has the DNA TGCGACAGCAGAGATTTTACAGGGAACAATGAGCAGTTCTTC. This translates into CDSRDFTGNNEQFF. The chain couples TRBV10-2 to TRBJ2-1, with a weak D call TRBD1 (6 bases). This CDR3 region has 14 residues. Per the germline V gene, CDR1 is WSHSY and CDR2 is SAAADI.

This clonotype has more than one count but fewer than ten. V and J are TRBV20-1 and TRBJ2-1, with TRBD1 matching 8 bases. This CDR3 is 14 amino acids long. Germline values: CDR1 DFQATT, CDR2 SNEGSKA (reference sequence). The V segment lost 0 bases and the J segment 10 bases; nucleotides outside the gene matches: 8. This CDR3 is CSARDPDRGREQFF. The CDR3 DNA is TGCAGTGCTAGAGACCCCGACAGGGGTCGAGAGCAGTTCTTC.

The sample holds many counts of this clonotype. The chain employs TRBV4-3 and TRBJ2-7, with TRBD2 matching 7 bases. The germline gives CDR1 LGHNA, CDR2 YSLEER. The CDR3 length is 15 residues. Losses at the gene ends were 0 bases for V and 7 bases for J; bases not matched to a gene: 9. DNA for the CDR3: TGCGCCAGCAGCCAAGATCGGGGAGGGAAAGGGGAGCAGTACTTC. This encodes CASSQDRGGKGEQYF.

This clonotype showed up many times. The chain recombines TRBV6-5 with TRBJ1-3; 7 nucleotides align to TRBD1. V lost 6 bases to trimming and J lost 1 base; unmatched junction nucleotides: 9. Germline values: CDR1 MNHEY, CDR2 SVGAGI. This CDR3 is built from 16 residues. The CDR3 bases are TGTGCCAGCAGGCGGACAGGAGGGAGGTCTGGAAACACCATATATTTT. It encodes CASRRTGGRSGNTIYF.